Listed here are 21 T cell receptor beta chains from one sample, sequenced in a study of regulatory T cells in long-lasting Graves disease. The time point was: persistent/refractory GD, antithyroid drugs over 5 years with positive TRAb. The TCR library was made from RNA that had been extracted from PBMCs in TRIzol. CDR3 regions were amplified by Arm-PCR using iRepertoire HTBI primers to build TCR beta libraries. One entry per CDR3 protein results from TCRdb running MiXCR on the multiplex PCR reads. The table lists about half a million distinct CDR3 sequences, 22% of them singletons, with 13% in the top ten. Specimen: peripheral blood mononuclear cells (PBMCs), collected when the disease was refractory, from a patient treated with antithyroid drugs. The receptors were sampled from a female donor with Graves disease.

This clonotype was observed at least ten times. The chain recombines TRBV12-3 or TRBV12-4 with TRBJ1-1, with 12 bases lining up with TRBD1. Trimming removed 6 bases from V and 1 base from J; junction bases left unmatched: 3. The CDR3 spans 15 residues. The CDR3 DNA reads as TGTGCCAGCAGGGGGACAGGGGGCAGGAACACTGAAGCTTTCTTT. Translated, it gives CASRGTGGRNTEAFF.

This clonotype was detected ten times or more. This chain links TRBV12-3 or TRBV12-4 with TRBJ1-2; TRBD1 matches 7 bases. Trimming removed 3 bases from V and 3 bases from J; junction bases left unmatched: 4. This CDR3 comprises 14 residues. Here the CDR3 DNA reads TGTGCCAGCAGTTTGACAGGGCTAGACTATGGCTACACCTTC. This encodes CASSLTGLDYGYTF.

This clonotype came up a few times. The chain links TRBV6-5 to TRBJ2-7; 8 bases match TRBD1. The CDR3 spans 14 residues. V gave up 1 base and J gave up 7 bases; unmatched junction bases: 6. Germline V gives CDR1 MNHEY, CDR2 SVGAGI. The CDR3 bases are TGTGCCAGCAGTTACTTACAGGGGGAAGGGGAGCAGTACTTC. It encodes CASSYLQGEGEQYF.

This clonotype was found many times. DNA of the CDR3: TGTGCCAGCAGCTTTGGGGGGCTAGGGGAAAAACTGTTTTTT. Translated: CASSFGGLGEKLFF. The chain uses TRBV12-3 or TRBV12-4 and TRBJ1-4, with D perhaps TRBD1 (6 bases). The germline V and J ends were trimmed by 6 bases and 8 bases, with 16 bases remaining between them. The CDR3 length is 14 residues.

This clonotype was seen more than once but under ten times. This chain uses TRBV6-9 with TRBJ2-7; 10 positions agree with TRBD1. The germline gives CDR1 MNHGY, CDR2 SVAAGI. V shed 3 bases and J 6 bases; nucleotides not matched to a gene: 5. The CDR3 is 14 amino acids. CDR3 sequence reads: CASSYGTGALEQYF. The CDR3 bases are TGTGCCAGCAGTTACGGGACAGGGGCCCTCGAGCAGTACTTC.

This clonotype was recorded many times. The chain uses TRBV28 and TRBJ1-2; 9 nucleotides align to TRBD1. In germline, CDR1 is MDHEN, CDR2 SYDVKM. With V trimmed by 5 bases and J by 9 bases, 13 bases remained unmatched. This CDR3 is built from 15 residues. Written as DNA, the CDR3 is TGTGCCAGCAGTGTTGGGGTATGGGACAGGGTTCGCTACACCTTC. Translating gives CASSVGVWDRVRYTF.

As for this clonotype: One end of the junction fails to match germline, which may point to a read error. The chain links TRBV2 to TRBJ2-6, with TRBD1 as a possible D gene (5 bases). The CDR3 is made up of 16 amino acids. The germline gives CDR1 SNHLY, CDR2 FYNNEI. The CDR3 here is CASSVDSSSGANVPTF. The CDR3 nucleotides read TGTGCCAGCAGTGTAGACAGTTCCTCTGGGGCCAACGTCCCGACTTTC. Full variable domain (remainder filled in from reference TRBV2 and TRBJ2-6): EPEVTQTPSHQVTQMGQEVILRCVPISNHLYFYWYRQILGQKVEFLVSFYNNEISEKSEIFDDQFSVERPDGSNFTLKIRSTKLEDSAMYFCASSVDSSSGANVPTFGAGSRLTVL.

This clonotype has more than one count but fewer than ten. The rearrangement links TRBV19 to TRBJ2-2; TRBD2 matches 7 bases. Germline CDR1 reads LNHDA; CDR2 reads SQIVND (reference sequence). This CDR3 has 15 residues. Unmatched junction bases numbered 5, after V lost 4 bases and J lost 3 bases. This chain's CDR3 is CASSREGGYTGELFF. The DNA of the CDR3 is TGTGCCAGTAGTAGGGAGGGAGGCTACACCGGGGAGCTGTTTTTT.

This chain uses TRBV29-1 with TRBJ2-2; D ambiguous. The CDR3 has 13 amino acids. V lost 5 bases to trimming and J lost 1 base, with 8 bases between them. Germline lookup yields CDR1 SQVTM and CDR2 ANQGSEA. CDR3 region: CSVRSENTGELFF. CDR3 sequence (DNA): TGCAGCGTTCGAAGTGAGAACACCGGGGAGCTGTTTTTT.

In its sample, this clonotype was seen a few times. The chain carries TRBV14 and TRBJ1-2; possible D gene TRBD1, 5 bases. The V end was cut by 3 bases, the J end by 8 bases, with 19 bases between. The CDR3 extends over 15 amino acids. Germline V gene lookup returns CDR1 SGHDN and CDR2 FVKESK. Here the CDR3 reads CASSQGVLRRQGYTF. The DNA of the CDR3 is TGTGCCAGCAGCCAGGGGGTCTTGCGGCGGCAGGGCTACACCTTC.

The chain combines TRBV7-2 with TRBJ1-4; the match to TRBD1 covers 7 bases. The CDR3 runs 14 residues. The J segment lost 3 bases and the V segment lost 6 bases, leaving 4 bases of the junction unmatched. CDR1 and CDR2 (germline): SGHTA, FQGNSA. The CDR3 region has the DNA TGTGCCAGCAGTCGGGACAGATCTAATGAAAAACTGTTTTTT. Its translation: CASSRDRSNEKLFF.

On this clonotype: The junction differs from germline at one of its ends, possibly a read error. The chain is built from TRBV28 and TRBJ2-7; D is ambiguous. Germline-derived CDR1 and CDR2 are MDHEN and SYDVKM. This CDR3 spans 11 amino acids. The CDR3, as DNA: TGTGCCAGCAGTTTTTCGTACGAGCAGCACTTC. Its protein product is CASSFSYEQHF.

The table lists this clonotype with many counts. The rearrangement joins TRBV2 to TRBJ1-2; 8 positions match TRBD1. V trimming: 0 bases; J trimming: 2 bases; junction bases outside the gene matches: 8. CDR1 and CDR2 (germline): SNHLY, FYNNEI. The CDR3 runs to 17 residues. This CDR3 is CASSEALRRQGNYGYTF. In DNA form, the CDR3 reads TGTGCCAGCAGTGAAGCGCTTCGGAGACAGGGGAACTATGGCTACACCTTC.

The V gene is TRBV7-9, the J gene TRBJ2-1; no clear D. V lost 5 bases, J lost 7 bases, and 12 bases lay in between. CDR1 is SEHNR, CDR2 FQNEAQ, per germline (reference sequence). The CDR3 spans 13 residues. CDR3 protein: CASSPSWQNEQFF. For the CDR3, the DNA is TGTGCCAGCAGCCCTTCATGGCAGAATGAGCAGTTCTTC.

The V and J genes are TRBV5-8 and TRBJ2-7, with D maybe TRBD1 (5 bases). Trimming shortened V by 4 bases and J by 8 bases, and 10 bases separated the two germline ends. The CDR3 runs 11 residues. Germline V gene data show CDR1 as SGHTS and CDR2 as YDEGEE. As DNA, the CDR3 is TGTGCCAGCAGCCGTACAGGACAGCAGTACTTC. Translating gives CASSRTGQQYF.

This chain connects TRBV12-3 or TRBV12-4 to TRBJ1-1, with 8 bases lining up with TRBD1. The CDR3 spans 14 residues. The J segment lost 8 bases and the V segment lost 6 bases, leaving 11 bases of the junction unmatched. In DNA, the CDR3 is TGTGCCAGCAGGGGAGACAGGGGTTCGACGGAAGCTTTCTTT. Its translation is CASRGDRGSTEAFF.

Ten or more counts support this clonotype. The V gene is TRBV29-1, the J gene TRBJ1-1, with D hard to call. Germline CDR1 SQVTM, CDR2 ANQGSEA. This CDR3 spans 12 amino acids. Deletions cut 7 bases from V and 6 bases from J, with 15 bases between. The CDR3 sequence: CSAQHTASEAFF. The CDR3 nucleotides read TGCAGCGCGCAACACACGGCCTCTGAAGCTTTCTTT.

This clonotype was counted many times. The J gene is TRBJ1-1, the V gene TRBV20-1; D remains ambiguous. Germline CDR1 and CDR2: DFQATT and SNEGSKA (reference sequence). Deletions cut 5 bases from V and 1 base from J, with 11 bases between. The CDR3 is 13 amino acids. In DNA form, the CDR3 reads TGCAGTGCTCAACGCACACGGAACACTGAAGCTTTCTTT. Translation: CSAQRTRNTEAFF.

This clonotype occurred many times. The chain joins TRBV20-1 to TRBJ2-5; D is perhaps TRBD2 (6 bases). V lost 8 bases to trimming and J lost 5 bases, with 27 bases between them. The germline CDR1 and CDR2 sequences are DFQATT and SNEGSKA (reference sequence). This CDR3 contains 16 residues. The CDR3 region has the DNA TGCAGTTCCTCTGGGGCGGAGGGCGGGTGGAGTGAGACCCAGTACTTC. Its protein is CSSSGAEGGWSETQYF.

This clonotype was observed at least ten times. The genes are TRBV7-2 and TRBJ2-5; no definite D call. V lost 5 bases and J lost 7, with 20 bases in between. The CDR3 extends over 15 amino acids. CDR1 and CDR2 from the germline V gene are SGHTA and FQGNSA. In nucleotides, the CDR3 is TGTGCCAGCAGCCCCCTCCCCTTGCGTTCTGGGACCCAGTACTTC. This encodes CASSPLPLRSGTQYF. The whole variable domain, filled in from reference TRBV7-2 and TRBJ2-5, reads GAGVSQSPSNKVTEKGKDVELRCDPISGHTALYWYRQSLGQGLEFLIYFQGNSAPDKSGLPSDRFSAERTGGSVSTLTIQRTQQEDSAVYLCASSPLPLRSGTQYFGPGTRLLVL.

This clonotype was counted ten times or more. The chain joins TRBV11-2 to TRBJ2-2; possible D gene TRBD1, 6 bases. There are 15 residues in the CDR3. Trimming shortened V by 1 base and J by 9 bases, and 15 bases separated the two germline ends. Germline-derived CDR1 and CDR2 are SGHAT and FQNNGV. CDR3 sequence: CASSLVGTQDRELFF. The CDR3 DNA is TGTGCCAGCAGCTTAGTAGGGACACAAGACCGGGAGCTGTTTTTT.